The 7 T cell receptor beta chains given below trace back to one sample, sequenced in a study of OX40 agonist ivuxolimab in advanced cancers. The assay was immunoSEQ multiplex PCR, and TCRdb's table has in-frame clones only and misses some. The table lists tens of thousands of clones, roughly 94% of them singletons. Sequencing was performed on CD4+ or CD8+ T cells sorted from blood, taken in a trial of the OX40 agonist ivuxolimab. The receptors were sampled from an adult with an advanced solid tumor such as melanoma, head and neck, liver or kidney cancer.

The chain uses TRBV28 and TRBJ2-1; a weak D match, TRBD2 (5 bases). The V gene lost 5 bases and the J gene lost 3 bases, with 11 bases spanning the gap. CDR1 and CDR2 (germline): MDHEN, SYDVKM. The CDR3 is 14 amino acids. CDR3 sequence: CASSPQGLYNEQFF. CDR3 in DNA: TGTGCCAGCAGTCCACAAGGACTCTACAATGAGCAGTTCTTC.

This rearrangement joins TRBV7-3 to TRBJ2-5, with D possibly being TRBD1 (5 bases). CDR3 size: 15 residues. The germline gives CDR1 SGHTA, CDR2 FQGTGA. V was cut by 3 bases and J by 2 bases, with 13 bases left in between. Written as DNA, the CDR3 is TGTGCCAGCAGCTTCGGCCCAGGGCAACAAGAGACCCAGTACTTC. Translated: CASSFGPGQQETQYF. The full variable domain, in which reference TRBV7-3 and TRBJ2-5 provide the parts outside the CDR3, is GAGVSQTPSNKVTEKGKYVELRCDPISGHTALYWYRQSLGQGPEFLIYFQGTGAADDSGLPNDRFFAVRPEGSVSTLKIQRTERGDSAVYLCASSFGPGQQETQYFGPGTRLLVL.

This rearrangement joins TRBV28 to TRBJ2-5; D may be TRBD1 (6 bases). The J call could be wrong; TRBJ2-7 is a better fit for the DNA end. Germline V gene sequence: CDR1 MDHEN, CDR2 SYDVKM. The CDR3 is 16 amino acids. The CDR3, as DNA: TGTGCCAGCAGCTACAGTCCACAGGGATCCTCCTACGAGCAGTACTTC. Protein sequence: CASSYSPQGSSYEQYF.

The chain employs TRBV7-9 and TRBJ1-1; D is perhaps TRBD1 (5 bases). Trimming removed 4 bases from V and 8 bases from J, with 14 bases in between. This CDR3 is built from 13 residues. CDR1 and CDR2 (germline): SEHNR, FQNEAQ (reference sequence). CDR3 DNA sequence: TGTGCCAGCAGCTCCATTTCAGGGTTAGAAGCTTTCTTT. Protein product: CASSSISGLEAFF.

V is TRBV6-1 and J is TRBJ2-1; TRBD1 matches at 7 bases. V lost 10 bases, J lost 0 bases, and 9 bases stayed unmatched. There are 15 residues in the CDR3. Germline CDR1 reads MNHNS; CDR2 reads SASEGT. The CDR3 DNA is TGTGCCACCCCTCACCGGGACAGCTCCTACAATGAGCAGTTCTTC. Translation: CATPHRDSSYNEQFF.

V usage is TRBV4-3 and J usage is TRBJ2-7; TRBD2 agrees at 11 bases. Per the germline V gene, CDR1 is LGHNA and CDR2 is YSLEER. V was clipped by 4 bases and J by 7 bases; unmatched bases: 9. This CDR3 contains 15 residues. CDR3 protein: CASSPTGLAVKEQYF. CDR3 bases: TGCGCCAGCAGCCCTACGGGACTAGCGGTTAAGGAGCAGTACTTC.

The rearrangement links TRBV7-9 to TRBJ1-2; D not resolved. Germline values: CDR1 SEHNR, CDR2 FQNEAQ (reference sequence). Trimming took 3 bases from V and 4 from J, leaving 9 bases between them. This CDR3 contains 13 residues. This CDR3 is CASSLGGPYGYTF. The CDR3 DNA sequence: TGTGCCAGCAGCTTGGGAGGTCCCTATGGCTACACCTTC.